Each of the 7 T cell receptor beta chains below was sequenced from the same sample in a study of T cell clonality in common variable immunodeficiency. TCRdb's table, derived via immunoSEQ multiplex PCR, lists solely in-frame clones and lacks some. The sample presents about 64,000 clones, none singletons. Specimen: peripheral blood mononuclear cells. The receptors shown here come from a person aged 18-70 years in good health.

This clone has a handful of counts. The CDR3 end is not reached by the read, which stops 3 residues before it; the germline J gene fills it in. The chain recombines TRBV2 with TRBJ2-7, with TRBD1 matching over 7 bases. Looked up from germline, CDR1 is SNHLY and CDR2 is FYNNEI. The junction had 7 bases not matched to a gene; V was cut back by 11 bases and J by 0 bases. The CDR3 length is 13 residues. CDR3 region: CALGRDSSYEQYF. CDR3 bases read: TGTGCCCTAGGCCGGGACAGCTCCTACGAG.

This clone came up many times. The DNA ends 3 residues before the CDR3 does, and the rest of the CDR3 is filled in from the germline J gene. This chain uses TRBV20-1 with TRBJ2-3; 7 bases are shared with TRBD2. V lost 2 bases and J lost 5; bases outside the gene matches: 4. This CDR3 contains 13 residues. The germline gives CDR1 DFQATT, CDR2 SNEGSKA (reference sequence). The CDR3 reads CSARREGRDTQYF. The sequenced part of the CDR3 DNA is TGCAGTGCTAGAAGGGAGGGGAGAGATACG.

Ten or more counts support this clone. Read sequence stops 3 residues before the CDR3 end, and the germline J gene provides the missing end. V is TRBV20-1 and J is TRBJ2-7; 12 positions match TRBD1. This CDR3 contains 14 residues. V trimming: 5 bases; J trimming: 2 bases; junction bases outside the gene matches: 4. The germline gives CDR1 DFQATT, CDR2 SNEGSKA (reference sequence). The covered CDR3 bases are TGCAGTGCTCCGGGACAGGGGGCCCCCTACGAG. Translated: CSAPGQGAPYE. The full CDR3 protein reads CSAPGQGAPYEQYF.

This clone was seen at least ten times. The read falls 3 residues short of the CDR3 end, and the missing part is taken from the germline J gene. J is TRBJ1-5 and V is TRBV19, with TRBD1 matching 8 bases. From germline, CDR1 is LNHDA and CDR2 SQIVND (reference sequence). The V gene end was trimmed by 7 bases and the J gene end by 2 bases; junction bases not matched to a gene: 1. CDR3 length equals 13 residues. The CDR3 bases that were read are TGTGCCAGTAAGGGACAGGGCAATCAGCCC. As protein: CASKGQGNQP. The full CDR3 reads CASKGQGNQPQHF.

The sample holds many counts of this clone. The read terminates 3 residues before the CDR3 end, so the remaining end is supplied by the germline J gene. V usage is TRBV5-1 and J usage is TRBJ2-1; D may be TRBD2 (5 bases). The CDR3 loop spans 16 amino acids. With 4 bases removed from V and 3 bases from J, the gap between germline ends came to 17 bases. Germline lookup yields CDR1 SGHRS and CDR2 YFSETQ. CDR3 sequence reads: CASSRDSQRSYNEQFF. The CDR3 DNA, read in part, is TGCGCCAGCAGCCGTGATTCGCAGCGGAGCTACAATGAG.

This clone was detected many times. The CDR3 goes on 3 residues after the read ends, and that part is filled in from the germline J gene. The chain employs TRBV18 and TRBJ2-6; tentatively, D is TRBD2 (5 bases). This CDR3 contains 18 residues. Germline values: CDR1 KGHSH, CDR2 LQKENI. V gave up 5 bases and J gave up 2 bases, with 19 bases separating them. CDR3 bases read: TGTGCCAGCTCATTAATAGATCCACGGGGAGCTGGGGCCAACGTC. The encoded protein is CASSLIDPRGAGANV. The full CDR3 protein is CASSLIDPRGAGANVLTF.

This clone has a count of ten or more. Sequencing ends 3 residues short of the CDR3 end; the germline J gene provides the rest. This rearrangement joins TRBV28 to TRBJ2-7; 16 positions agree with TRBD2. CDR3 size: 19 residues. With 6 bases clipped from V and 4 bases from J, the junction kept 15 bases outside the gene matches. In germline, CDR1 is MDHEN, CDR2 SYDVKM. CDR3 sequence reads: CASSTIGTSGRAISYEQYF. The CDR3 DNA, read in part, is TGTGCCAGCAGCACTATAGGGACTAGCGGGAGGGCCATTTCTTACGAG.